The clone carrying this T cell receptor beta chain turned up a few times. These data are taken from a study of beta chain features in type 1 diabetes. V was clipped by 0 bases and J by 4 bases, with 16 bases between them. Germline V lookup: CDR1 SGHDN, CDR2 FVKESK. The CDR3 is made up of 16 amino acids. The isolated RNA, all of it, was reverse transcribed, so expressed TCRB transcripts were what got sequenced. Sequencing was performed with immunoSEQ multiplex PCR; in TCRdb, only in-frame clones are kept and a portion is missing. The profile shows 240,000 or so clones, 25% to 30% of them singletons. The origin of this receptor is a young man in good health. The chain links TRBV14 to TRBJ2-7, with D possibly matching TRBD2 (6 bases). Sequenced: central memory CD4+ T cells from blood. CDR3 residues: CASSQDIRAGPYEQYF. Written as DNA, the CDR3 is TGTGCCAGCAGCCAAGATATAAGAGCGGGCCCTTACGAGCAGTACTTC.